What follows are 18 T cell receptor beta chains derived from one specimen sequenced in a study of identical twins. TCRdb re-called the 5' RACE reads with MiXCR, one entry per CDR3 protein. The data show about 220,000 distinct CDR3 sequences, 7.5% seen once. This same sample was also part of a study on yellow fever vaccine responses in identical twins.

The sample taken for sequencing was memory (CD45RO+) T cells sorted from blood. These receptors originate from a woman aged 18-35 years in good health.

This clonotype was observed a few times. The chain uses TRBV20-1 and TRBJ2-1; D is possibly TRBD1 or TRBD2 (5 bases each). The CDR3 length is 13 residues. Germline CDR1 and CDR2: DFQATT and SNEGSKA (reference sequence). Trimming took 6 bases from V and 7 from J, leaving 16 bases between them. For the CDR3, the DNA is TGCAGTGCGACCGGGACCCCGCGGAATGAGCAGTTCTTC. This sequence encodes CSATGTPRNEQFF.

The chain is built from TRBV18 and TRBJ2-2; 8 nucleotides line up with TRBD1. This CDR3 contains 16 residues. CDR1 and CDR2 from the germline V gene are KGHSH and LQKENI. The ends lost 4 bases at V and 7 bases at J; junction bases unmatched: 11. The CDR3 sequence: CASSRLPQGVGGELFF. The CDR3 DNA reads TGTGCCAGCTCACGGTTGCCACAGGGGGTCGGCGGGGAGCTGTTTTTT.

CDR3 sequence reads: CASSNRDRALDTIYF. The CDR3 coding sequence is TGTGCCAGCAGTAACCGGGACAGGGCTTTGGACACCATATATTTT. This rearrangement joins TRBV28 to TRBJ1-3, with TRBD1 identical over 9 bases. J gave up 8 bases and V 5 bases, and 10 bases lay outside the gene matches. Looked up from germline, CDR1 is MDHEN and CDR2 is SYDVKM. This CDR3 has 15 residues.

This clonotype was seen repeatedly, ten times or more. The V call is TRBV7-2, the J call TRBJ2-7; D is uncertain. CDR3 length: 12 amino acids. In germline, CDR1 is SGHTA, CDR2 FQGNSA. The V end lost 0 bases, the J end lost 7 bases, and 7 bases lay between the germline ends. The CDR3 nucleotides read TGTGCCAGCAGCTTAGCGGGAAGGGAGCAGTACTTC. It codes for CASSLAGREQYF. The full variable domain, rest sourced from reference TRBV7-2 and TRBJ2-7, is GAGVSQSPSNKVTEKGKDVELRCDPISGHTALYWYRQSLGQGLEFLIYFQGNSAPDKSGLPSDRFSAERTGGSVSTLTIQRTQQEDSAVYLCASSLAGREQYFGPGTRLTVT.

The sample holds many counts of this clonotype. The V gene is TRBV6-1, the J gene TRBJ2-7; D remains unclear. V was cut by 3 bases and J by 1 base, with 7 bases left in between. Germline V gene data show CDR1 as MNHNS and CDR2 as SASEGT. The CDR3 consists of 13 residues. The CDR3 sequence is CASSDNWSYEQYF. CDR3 DNA sequence: TGTGCCAGCAGTGACAACTGGTCCTACGAGCAGTACTTC.

This clonotype occurred once. The chain combines TRBV5-6 with TRBJ1-5, with no clear D. The CDR3 consists of 15 residues. CDR1 and CDR2 (germline): SGHDT, YYEEEE. Trimming removed 0 bases from V and 2 bases from J, with 9 bases in between. The CDR3 DNA reads as TGTGCCAGCAGCTTGGCCACCAAGGGCAATCAGCCCCAGCATTTT. It specifies CASSLATKGNQPQHF.

This clonotype was picked up a small number of times. The rearrangement uses TRBV6-4 and TRBJ1-1; D gene uncertain. V was shortened by 6 bases and J by 0 bases, with 8 bases between the two germline ends. The V gene's germline CDR1 is MRHNA and CDR2 SNTAGT. This CDR3 has 13 amino acids. The DNA for the CDR3 is TGTGCCAGCAGGGCCAGCATGAACACTGAAGCTTTCTTT. It codes for CASRASMNTEAFF.

This clonotype was detected many times. The CDR3 sequence is CASSLAQINTGELFF. CDR3 bases: TGCGCCAGCAGCTTGGCCCAGATCAACACCGGGGAGCTGTTTTTT. V usage is TRBV5-1 and J usage is TRBJ2-2; D not certain. The CDR3 sequence is 15 residues long. The germline V gene encodes CDR1 SGHRS and CDR2 YFSETQ. V was shortened by 0 bases and J by 2 bases, with 8 bases between the two germline ends. Full variable domain (remainder filled in from reference TRBV5-1 and TRBJ2-2): KAGVTQTPRYLIKTRGQQVTLSCSPISGHRSVSWYQQTPGQGLQFLFEYFSETQRNKGNFPGRFSGRQFSNSRSEMNVSTLELGDSALYLCASSLAQINTGELFFGEGSRLTVL.

The rearrangement joins TRBV9 to TRBJ1-6, with no clear D. Trimming took 0 bases from V and 5 from J, leaving 6 bases between them. The germline V gene encodes CDR1 SGDLS and CDR2 YYNGEE. The CDR3 loop spans 14 amino acids. This CDR3 is CASSVESHNSPLHF. The CDR3 DNA reads as TGTGCCAGCAGCGTAGAGAGCCATAATTCACCCCTCCACTTT.

The rearrangement links TRBV7-2 to TRBJ2-5; 10 nucleotides align to TRBD1. The CDR3 runs 17 residues. V gave up 3 bases and J gave up 2 bases; unmatched junction bases: 9. Per the germline V gene, CDR1 is SGHTA and CDR2 is FQGNSA. For the CDR3, the DNA is TGTGCCAGCAGCTTCCCCAGACAGGGGGCGCGGCAAGAGACCCAGTACTTC. Its protein product is CASSFPRQGARQETQYF.

The J gene is TRBJ2-1, the V gene TRBV28, with D maybe TRBD2 (6 bases). Looked up from germline, CDR1 is MDHEN and CDR2 is SYDVKM. V dropped 3 bases and J dropped 11 bases, with 11 bases sitting between them. This CDR3 contains 12 residues. The CDR3 DNA reads TGTGCCAGCAGTTTGGGGGGAAAAAAGCAGTTCTTC. This gives the protein CASSLGGKKQFF.

This clonotype occurred a few times. In nucleotides, the CDR3 is TGTGCCAGCAGAAGGGGAGGGCAGTATGGCTACACCTTC. Translation: CASRRGGQYGYTF. V is TRBV6-1 and J is TRBJ1-2; possible D gene TRBD1, 5 bases. This CDR3 has 13 residues. CDR1 is MNHNS and CDR2 is SASEGT in the germline V gene. With 6 bases removed from V and 5 bases from J, the gap between germline ends came to 13 bases.

This clonotype was counted only a few times. The chain recombines TRBV5-6 with TRBJ2-2, with D maybe TRBD1 (7 bases). CDR1 SGHDT and CDR2 YYEEEE come from the germline V gene. V gave up 0 bases and J gave up 0 bases, with 12 bases separating them. The CDR3 extends over 17 amino acids. As DNA, the CDR3 is TGTGCCAGCAGCTTGGTGGCAGGGGGGACGAACACCGGGGAGCTGTTTTTT. Translated: CASSLVAGGTNTGELFF.

This clonotype was detected once. V is TRBV20-1 and J is TRBJ2-1, with 8 bases identical to TRBD1. This CDR3 spans 13 amino acids. The V gene's germline CDR1 is DFQATT and CDR2 SNEGSKA (reference sequence). V lost 3 bases, J lost 6 bases, and 4 bases stayed unmatched. As DNA, the CDR3 is TGCAGTGCTAGTTGGGGGACAGGCAATGAGCAGTTCTTC. Its translation: CSASWGTGNEQFF.

The J gene is TRBJ2-7, the V gene TRBV20-1; D may be TRBD1 (5 bases). In germline, CDR1 is DFQATT, CDR2 SNEGSKA (reference sequence). The CDR3 loop spans 14 amino acids. Trimming cost V 4 bases and J 4 bases, with 17 bases left between them. The CDR3 nucleotides are TGCAGTGCTATTAAATCAGGGAAACTTTACGAGCAGTACTTC. Protein product: CSAIKSGKLYEQYF.

This clonotype was counted at least ten times. The rearrangement uses TRBV3-1 and TRBJ2-7, with D possibly being TRBD1 or TRBD2 (6 bases each). Trimming left V 0 bases short and J 4 bases short, with 22 bases between. The CDR3 has 18 residues. Germline CDR1 LGHDT, CDR2 YNNKEL (reference sequence). CDR3 in amino acids: CASSQDRLGGPSLYEQYF. CDR3 in DNA: TGTGCCAGCAGCCAAGATCGACTCGGGGGCCCGTCCCTTTACGAGCAGTACTTC.

This clonotype has only a few counts. One base away lies a much larger clone, so this may be a sequencing read error. V and J are TRBV28 and TRBJ2-2; weak D call: TRBD1 (5 bases). Germline V gives CDR1 MDHEN, CDR2 SYDVKM. This CDR3 comprises 16 residues. CDR3 DNA sequence: TGTGCCATCAGTTTCCCGTCCCAGGGTAACACCGGGGAGCTGTTTTTT. Residues: CAISFPSQGNTGELFF.

The chain uses TRBV29-1 and TRBJ2-4, with 8 bases aligning to TRBD1. From germline, CDR1 is SQVTM and CDR2 ANQGSEA. The CDR3 has 12 amino acids. V trimming: 7 bases; J trimming: 5 bases; junction bases outside the gene matches: 4. CDR3 sequence (DNA): TGCAGCGCCGGACAGGGAGAAAACATTCAGTACTTC. As protein: CSAGQGENIQYF.